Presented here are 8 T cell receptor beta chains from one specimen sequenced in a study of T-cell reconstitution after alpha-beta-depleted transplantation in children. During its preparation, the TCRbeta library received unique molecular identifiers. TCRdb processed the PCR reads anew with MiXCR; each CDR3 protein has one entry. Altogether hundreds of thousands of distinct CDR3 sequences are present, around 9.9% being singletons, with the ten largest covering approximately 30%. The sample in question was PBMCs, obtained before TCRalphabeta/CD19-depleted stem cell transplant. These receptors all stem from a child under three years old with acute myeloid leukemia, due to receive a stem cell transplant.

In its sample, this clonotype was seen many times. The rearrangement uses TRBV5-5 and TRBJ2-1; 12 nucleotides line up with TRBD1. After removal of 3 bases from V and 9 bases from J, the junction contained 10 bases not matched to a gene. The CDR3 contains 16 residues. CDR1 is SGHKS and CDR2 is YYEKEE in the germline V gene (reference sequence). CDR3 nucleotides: TGTGCCAGCAGCTGGCCCGGGACAGGGGGCGCGGGTGAGCAGTTCTTC. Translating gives CASSWPGTGGAGEQFF.

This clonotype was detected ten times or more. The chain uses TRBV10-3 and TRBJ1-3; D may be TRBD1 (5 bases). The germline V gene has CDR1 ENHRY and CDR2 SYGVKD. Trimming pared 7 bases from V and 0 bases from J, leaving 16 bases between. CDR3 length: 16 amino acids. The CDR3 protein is CAIKPGPESSGNTIYF. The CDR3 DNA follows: TGTGCCATCAAACCGGGACCCGAGAGCTCTGGAAACACCATATATTTT.

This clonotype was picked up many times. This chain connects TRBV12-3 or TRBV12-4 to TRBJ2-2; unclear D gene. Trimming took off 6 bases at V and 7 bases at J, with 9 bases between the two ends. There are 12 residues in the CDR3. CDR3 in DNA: TGTGCCAGCAGCGTACAGATCGGGGAGCTGTTTTTT. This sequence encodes CASSVQIGELFF.

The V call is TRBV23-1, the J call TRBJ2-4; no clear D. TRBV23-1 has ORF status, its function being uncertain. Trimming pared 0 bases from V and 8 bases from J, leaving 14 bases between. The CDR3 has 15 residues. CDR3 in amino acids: CASSQSRPPWDIQYF. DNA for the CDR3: TGCGCCAGCAGTCAATCGAGGCCCCCTTGGGACATTCAGTACTTC.

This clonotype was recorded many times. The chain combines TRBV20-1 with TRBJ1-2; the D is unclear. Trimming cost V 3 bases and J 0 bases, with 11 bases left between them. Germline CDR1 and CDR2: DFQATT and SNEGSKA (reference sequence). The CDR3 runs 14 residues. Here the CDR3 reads CSASMRLPNYGYTF. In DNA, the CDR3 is TGCAGTGCTAGTATGAGGCTCCCTAACTATGGCTACACCTTC.

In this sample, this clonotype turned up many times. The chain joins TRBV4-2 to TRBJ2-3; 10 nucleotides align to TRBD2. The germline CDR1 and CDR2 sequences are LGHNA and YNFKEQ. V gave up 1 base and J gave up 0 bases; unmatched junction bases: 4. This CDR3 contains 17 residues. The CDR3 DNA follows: TGTGCCAGCAGCCAAGGACTAGCGGGTCCGAGCACAGATACGCAGTATTTT. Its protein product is CASSQGLAGPSTDTQYF.

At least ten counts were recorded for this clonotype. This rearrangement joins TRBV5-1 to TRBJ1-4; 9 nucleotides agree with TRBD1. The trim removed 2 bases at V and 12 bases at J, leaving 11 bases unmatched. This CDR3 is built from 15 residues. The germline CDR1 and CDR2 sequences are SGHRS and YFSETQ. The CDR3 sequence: CASSFGQGLIGELFF. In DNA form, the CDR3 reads TGCGCCAGCAGCTTTGGACAGGGGCTAATCGGGGAACTGTTTTTT.

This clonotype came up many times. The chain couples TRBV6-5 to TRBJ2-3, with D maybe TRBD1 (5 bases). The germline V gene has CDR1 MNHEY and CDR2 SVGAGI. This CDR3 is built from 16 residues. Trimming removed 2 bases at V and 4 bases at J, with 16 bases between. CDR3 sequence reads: CASSYPGMSGPDTQYF. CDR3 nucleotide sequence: TGTGCCAGCAGTTACCCAGGGATGAGTGGTCCAGATACGCAGTATTTT.